Each of the 27 T cell receptor beta chains below was sequenced from the same sample in a study of response to subunit inactivated influenza vaccine. TCRdb independently ran MiXCR on the RT-PCR reads; one entry per CDR3 protein. The repertoire consists of about 520,000 distinct CDR3 sequences, with about 25% occurring once and the leading ten covering under 2.5%. Sequencing was performed on CD4+ T cells sorted from PBMCs, taken 4 to 6 days after vaccination. The origin of the receptors is a man in his fifties or sixties who received an inactivated influenza vaccine.

This clonotype turned up a few times. This chain connects TRBV4-1 to TRBJ2-2; D is uncertain. Germline lookup yields CDR1 MGHRA and CDR2 YSYEKL. This CDR3 is 15 amino acids long. Trimming took 2 bases from V and 6 from J, leaving 13 bases between them. CDR3 in amino acids: CASSQIPLIPGELFF. CDR3 DNA: TGCGCCAGCAGCCAAATCCCCCTAATCCCCGGGGAGCTGTTTTTT.

This clonotype appeared a few times. The CDR3 sequence: CSAKKLAGSNEQFF. Here the CDR3 DNA reads TGCAGTGCAAAGAAACTAGCGGGGTCCAATGAGCAGTTCTTC. The V gene is TRBV20-1, the J gene TRBJ2-1; TRBD2 matches 10 bases. After removal of 6 bases from V and 6 bases from J, the junction contained 8 bases not matched to a gene. The germline V gene encodes CDR1 DFQATT and CDR2 SNEGSKA (reference sequence). This CDR3 has 14 amino acids.

The V gene is TRBV25-1, the J gene TRBJ2-5; 12 nucleotides agree with TRBD2. Per germline, CDR1 MGHDK and CDR2 SYGVNS. J was trimmed by 14 bases and V by 6 bases; bases with no gene match: 16. CDR3 size: 15 residues. The CDR3, as DNA: TGTGCCAGCAGCGTCTTGGGACTAGCGGGCCTGCCCTTATACTTC. This translates into CASSVLGLAGLPLYF.

The sample holds a few counts of this clonotype. This sequence joins TRBV20-1 and TRBJ1-6; no clear D gene. This CDR3 has 11 amino acids. V shed 5 bases and J shed 8 bases, with 7 bases lying between them. CDR1 and CDR2 from the germline V gene are DFQATT and SNEGSKA (reference sequence). CDR3 DNA sequence: TGCAGTGCTTCGACACATTCACCCCTCCACTTT. This gives the protein CSASTHSPLHF.

This clonotype was detected a few times. This chain joins TRBV11-2 and TRBJ2-1; 10 bases fit TRBD2. Germline V CDR1 and CDR2: SGHAT, FQNNGV. CDR3 length: 19 amino acids. The J segment lost 8 bases and the V segment lost 4 bases, leaving 20 bases of the junction unmatched. The CDR3: CASSSQATLLAGVVDEQFF. CDR3 DNA: TGTGCCAGCAGCTCACAGGCAACTCTCCTAGCGGGAGTGGTGGATGAGCAGTTCTTC.

V is TRBV7-9 and J is TRBJ2-3; 11 positions match TRBD2. The CDR3 sequence is 16 residues long. Germline V gives CDR1 SEHNR, CDR2 FQNEAQ (reference sequence). V shed 4 bases and J 5 bases; nucleotides not matched to a gene: 8. CDR3 sequence: CASSSIAGGPGDTQYF. CDR3 DNA sequence: TGTGCCAGCAGCTCAATAGCGGGGGGGCCGGGAGATACGCAGTATTTT. Full variable domain (remainder filled in from reference TRBV7-9 and TRBJ2-3): DTGVSQNPRHKITKRGQNVTFRCDPISEHNRLYWYRQTLGQGPEFLTYFQNEAQLEKSRLLSDRFSAERPKGSFSTLEIQRTEQGDSAMYLCASSSIAGGPGDTQYFGPGTRLTVL.

This clonotype was seen a few times. The chain combines TRBV10-3 with TRBJ2-3, with D maybe TRBD2 (5 bases). Per germline, CDR1 ENHRY and CDR2 SYGVKD. There are 14 residues in the CDR3. Trimming removed 10 bases from V and 3 bases from J, with 17 bases in between. DNA for the CDR3: TGTGCCAACTCCGGGAATCTAGGGACAGATACGCAGTATTTT. Protein sequence: CANSGNLGTDTQYF.

This clonotype showed up many times. This chain connects TRBV24-1 to TRBJ1-1, with TRBD1 as a possible D gene (6 bases). From germline, CDR1 is KGHDR and CDR2 SFDVKD. V lost 8 bases and J 11 bases, leaving 11 bases between the germline ends. The CDR3 extends over 10 amino acids. The CDR3 coding sequence is TGTGCCACCAACAGGGATGAGGCTTTCTTT. Amino acids: CATNRDEAFF.

About this clonotype: This clone may be a read error of a much larger clone one base away. This sequence joins TRBV4-3 and TRBJ2-7; D is unclear. CDR1 LGHNA and CDR2 YSLEER come from the germline V gene. This CDR3 region has 15 residues. DNA for the CDR3: TGCGCCAGCGGCCAAGATTCCCAGGCAGCCTACGAGCAGTACTTC. This codes for CASGQDSQAAYEQYF.

This chain uses TRBV7-8 with TRBJ2-3; TRBD2 aligns across 10 bases. The CDR3 has 14 amino acids. J gave up 5 bases and V 5 bases, and 4 bases lay outside the gene matches. The V gene's germline CDR1 is SGHVS and CDR2 FQNEAQ. CDR3 residues: CASSTRLAGDTQYF. The CDR3 DNA follows: TGTGCCAGCAGCACCCGACTAGCGGGAGATACGCAGTATTTT.

The chain employs TRBV29-1 and TRBJ1-2; TRBD1 is a possible D gene (5 bases). Trimming pared 7 bases from V and 8 bases from J, leaving 17 bases between. The length of the CDR3 is 12 residues. Germline V gene data show CDR1 as SQVTM and CDR2 as ANQGSEA. CDR3: CSADRDRGGYTF. CDR3 in DNA: TGCAGCGCGGACCGGGACCGAGGAGGCTACACCTTC.

This clonotype was seen many times. The chain employs TRBV29-1 and TRBJ1-6, with unresolved D. Trimming stripped 6 bases from V and 1 base from J, with 10 bases between. CDR1 is SQVTM, CDR2 ANQGSEA, per germline. The CDR3 loop spans 14 amino acids. The CDR3 is CSVANGSYNSPLHF. CDR3 DNA: TGCAGCGTCGCTAACGGATCCTATAATTCACCCCTCCACTTT.

A few counts support this clonotype. The chain's CDR3 is CASSRYVGQPQHF. DNA for the CDR3: TGTGCCAGCAGTCGGTATGTAGGACAGCCCCAGCATTTT. V usage is TRBV2 and J usage is TRBJ1-5; the D is unclear. Germline CDR1 SNHLY, CDR2 FYNNEI. Trimming removed 5 bases at V and 7 bases at J, with 12 bases between. This CDR3 has 13 residues.

This clonotype has just a few counts. This chain connects TRBV10-3 to TRBJ1-6; 7 positions agree with TRBD1. V was clipped by 5 bases and J by 10 bases; unmatched bases: 2. CDR1 is ENHRY and CDR2 is SYGVKD in the germline V gene. This CDR3 has 12 amino acids. The CDR3 reads CAISTGESPLHF. CDR3 DNA sequence: TGTGCCATCAGTACAGGGGAATCACCCCTCCACTTT.

This rearrangement joins TRBV28 to TRBJ2-7, with a tentative D call TRBD1 (5 bases). Germline CDR1 reads MDHEN; CDR2 reads SYDVKM. Deletions cut 6 bases from V and 0 bases from J, with 18 bases between. The CDR3 runs 16 residues. For the CDR3, the DNA is TGTGCCAGCAGCCGCATGACAGCCTACCCCTCCTACGAGCAGTACTTC. Residues: CASSRMTAYPSYEQYF. Based on the CDR3 plus reference TRBV28 and TRBJ2-7, the full variable domain is DVKVTQSSRYLVKRTGEKVFLECVQDMDHENMFWYRQDPGLGLRLIYFSYDVKMKEKGDIPEGYSVSREKKERFSLILESASTNQTSMYLCASSRMTAYPSYEQYFGPGTRLTVT.

The rearrangement joins TRBV15 to TRBJ2-7; TRBD1 aligns across 9 bases. The germline gives CDR1 LNHNV, CDR2 YYDKDF (reference sequence). This CDR3 spans 15 amino acids. V shed 3 bases, J shed 2 bases, and the junction held 5 bases outside the gene matches. CDR3 coding DNA: TGTGCCACCAGCAGCTCAGGACAGGGGACCTACGAGCAGTACTTC. Translation: CATSSSGQGTYEQYF.

This clonotype came up a few times. The chain employs TRBV11-2 and TRBJ2-1; TRBD2 is a possible D gene (5 bases). The V end was cut by 4 bases, the J end by 6 bases, with 19 bases between. The CDR3 consists of 16 residues. Germline V gives CDR1 SGHAT, CDR2 FQNNGV. In DNA form, the CDR3 reads TGTGCCAGCAGCTCACGGGGAACTAGAGACCTCAATGAGCAGTTCTTC. It specifies CASSSRGTRDLNEQFF.

The chain combines TRBV6-1 with TRBJ2-3; 13 nucleotides agree with TRBD2. This CDR3 is built from 16 residues. After removal of 6 bases from V and 5 bases from J, the junction contained 8 bases not matched to a gene. From germline, CDR1 is MNHNS and CDR2 SASEGT. For the CDR3, the DNA is TGTGCCAGCAGGAAACTAGCGGGGGGGCCTGGAGATACGCAGTATTTT. As protein: CASRKLAGGPGDTQYF.

The chain has TRBV5-1 and TRBJ2-7; D may match TRBD1 or TRBD2 (5 bases each). Trimming cost V 4 bases and J 3 bases, with 14 bases left between them. Germline V lookup: CDR1 SGHRS, CDR2 YFSETQ. CDR3 length: 14 amino acids. CDR3 sequence reads: CASSPSGTHYEQYF. For the CDR3, the DNA is TGCGCCAGCAGCCCCTCCGGGACCCACTACGAGCAGTACTTC.

In its sample, this clonotype was seen a few times. The genes are TRBV7-2 and TRBJ2-7; 13 bases fit TRBD2. There are 16 residues in the CDR3. With V trimmed by 5 bases and J by 1 base, 5 bases remained unmatched. In germline, CDR1 is SGHTA, CDR2 FQGNSA. This CDR3 reads CASSPGLAGLSYEQYF. CDR3 in DNA: TGTGCCAGCAGCCCGGGACTAGCGGGGCTATCCTACGAGCAGTACTTC. Combining the CDR3 with reference TRBV7-2 and TRBJ2-7 gives the whole variable domain GAGVSQSPSNKVTEKGKDVELRCDPISGHTALYWYRQSLGQGLEFLIYFQGNSAPDKSGLPSDRFSAERTGGSVSTLTIQRTQQEDSAVYLCASSPGLAGLSYEQYFGPGTRLTVT.

Only a few counts were recorded for this clonotype. The chain has TRBV11-2 and TRBJ2-2; no clear D. The CDR3 extends over 15 amino acids. Germline values: CDR1 SGHAT, CDR2 FQNNGV. V was pared by 3 bases and J by 6 bases, with 14 bases between. The CDR3 protein is CASSFSSQGPGELFF. The CDR3 region has the DNA TGTGCCAGCAGCTTCTCCTCCCAAGGACCCGGGGAGCTGTTTTTT.

A few counts support this clonotype. The chain links TRBV14 to TRBJ2-2; D remains ambiguous. The CDR3 runs 13 residues. V dropped 6 bases and J dropped 6 bases, with 11 bases sitting between them. Germline CDR1 reads SGHDN; CDR2 reads FVKESK. CDR3 DNA sequence: TGTGCCAGCAGTCCGTCGTTGGCCGGGGAGCTGTTTTTT. Translating gives CASSPSLAGELFF.

V gene TRBV11-1 combines with J gene TRBJ2-1; 11 bases agree with TRBD2. The CDR3 consists of 18 residues. Germline CDR1 is SGHAT and CDR2 is FQDESV (reference sequence). Losses at the gene ends were 4 bases for V and 2 bases for J; bases not matched to a gene: 10. CDR3 sequence: CASSSGGPSGGPYNEQFF. The CDR3 DNA reads as TGTGCCAGCAGCTCAGGGGGCCCTAGCGGGGGGCCCTACAATGAGCAGTTCTTC.

The CDR3 protein is CASAIGLANEQFF. CDR3 nucleotide sequence: TGTGCCAGCGCCATAGGGCTAGCGAATGAGCAGTTCTTC. This rearrangement joins TRBV7-2 to TRBJ2-1, with D possibly TRBD2 on 6 matching bases. CDR1 and CDR2 (germline): SGHTA, FQGNSA. There are 13 residues in the CDR3. Deletions cut 8 bases from V and 7 bases from J, with 15 bases between.

This clonotype was detected many times. The chain links TRBV20-1 to TRBJ1-2, with D perhaps matching TRBD1 (6 bases). The CDR3 extends over 13 amino acids. Trimming took off 3 bases at V and 7 bases at J, with 15 bases between the two ends. Per the germline V gene, CDR1 is DFQATT and CDR2 is SNEGSKA (reference sequence). The CDR3 region is CSASRLGAGGYTF. The CDR3 DNA sequence: TGCAGTGCTAGCCGGTTGGGGGCCGGTGGCTACACCTTC.

This clonotype was seen a few times. The V gene is TRBV7-2, the J gene TRBJ2-5; unclear D gene. Germline V gene data show CDR1 as SGHTA and CDR2 as FQGNSA. CDR3 length equals 15 residues. Trimming pared 1 base from V and 0 bases from J, leaving 9 bases between. This CDR3 reads CASSLGFRHQETQYF. The CDR3 nucleotides are TGTGCCAGCAGCTTAGGCTTCAGGCACCAAGAGACCCAGTACTTC.

This chain joins TRBV7-2 and TRBJ1-5, with D possibly being TRBD1 (5 bases). CDR3 length: 14 amino acids. The germline V and J ends were trimmed by 3 bases and 7 bases, with 13 bases remaining between them. Germline lookup yields CDR1 SGHTA and CDR2 FQGNSA. The CDR3 DNA reads TGTGCCAGCAGCTTTACAGGCGCCAGACAGCCCCAGCATTTT. Translating it yields CASSFTGARQPQHF. The whole variable domain, remainder taken from reference TRBV7-2 and TRBJ1-5, is GAGVSQSPSNKVTEKGKDVELRCDPISGHTALYWYRQSLGQGLEFLIYFQGNSAPDKSGLPSDRFSAERTGGSVSTLTIQRTQQEDSAVYLCASSFTGARQPQHFGDGTRLSIL.